This TCR beta chain was sequenced in a study of cytomegalovirus exposure and HLA in healthy donors. Study-level results: Most TCR beta V segments were productive about 90% or about 30% of the time in an earlier analysis. In a later analysis, productive TCRs from donors in an Asian-associated ancestry cluster reportedly carried fewer N-insertions than the cohort mean. Analysis performed later found about 18,000 TCR beta sequences associated with HLA alleles at 0.05 false discovery rate.

Trimming at V came to 3 bases and at J to 0 bases, leaving 6 bases not matched to a gene. Germline assignment: CDR1 MNHEY and CDR2 SMNVEV (reference sequence). This CDR3 region has 17 residues. 13 Jbeta primers and 60 Vbeta primers were used for the PCR. Some clones are missing from TCRdb's copy, which holds only in-frame ones; the method was immunoSEQ multiplex PCR. Among 130,000 to 150,000 clones listed, more than 70% were seen once. This clone was counted a few times. Antigen: not known. V and J are TRBV27 and TRBJ2-7, with 12 bases identical to TRBD2. The TCR comes from a woman in her forties or fifties in good health and CMV-seronegative. Material for sequencing was PBMCs. This chain's CDR3 is CASSFRGLAGTSYEQYF. The DNA for the CDR3 is TGTGCCAGCAGTTTCCGAGGACTAGCGGGGACCTCCTACGAGCAGTACTTC.